Listed below are T cell receptor beta chains from one sample, sequenced in a study of blood T cells in healthy people across ages. TCRdb independently ran MiXCR on the 5' RACE reads; one entry per CDR3 protein. The table lists around 1,000,000 distinct CDR3 sequences, under 30% of them singletons, with 0.65% to 0.95% in the top ten. The same specimen was also included in a second study, on T cells of mothers and their children.

Sample: blood. These receptors were collected from a girl aged 2-10 years in good health. The CDR3 runs from the conserved cysteine through the conserved F or W. Each record gives: clone size, V gene, J gene, D gene, CDR3 protein, CDR3 DNA. D genes are given only for firm matches. Clone sizes are given selectively: once, few, many, or a class where the clone is expanded.

NA	TRBV2	TRBJ2-5	NA	CASEGGTAQETQYF	TGTGCCAGTGAGGGGGGCACGGCCCAAGAGACCCAGTACTTC
NA	TRBV4-2	TRBJ2-3	TRBD2	CASSQDSGRADTQYF	TGTGCCAGCAGCCAAGATAGCGGGAGGGCCGATACGCAGTATTTT
NA	TRBV13	TRBJ2-1	NA	CASSPPGLHNEQFF	TGTGCCAGCAGCCCTCCGGGACTCCACAATGAGCAGTTCTTC
few	TRBV5-1	TRBJ2-2	NA	CASGLFRYTGELFF	TGCGCCAGCGGCTTGTTCCGATACACCGGGGAGCTGTTTTTT
few	TRBV12-3/TRBV12-4	TRBJ2-7	NA	CASRPTGTPVEQYF	TGTGCCAGCAGACCCACGGGGACACCGGTCGAGCAGTACTTC
NA	TRBV7-2	TRBJ2-7	NA	CASSSLADWDEQYF	TGTGCCAGCAGCTCTTTAGCCGACTGGGACGAGCAGTACTTC
few	TRBV18	TRBJ2-7	NA	CASSPWGQAYEQYF	TGTGCCAGCTCACCTTGGGGACAAGCGTACGAGCAGTACTTC
NA	TRBV13	TRBJ2-2	NA	CASSHPYARELFF	TGTGCCAGCAGCCACCCCTATGCCCGGGAGCTGTTTTTT
NA	TRBV4-3	TRBJ2-5	TRBD2	CASSQDLVAGEETQYF	TGCGCCAGCAGCCAAGATCTGGTAGCGGGGGAAGAGACCCAGTACTTC
NA	TRBV4-1	TRBJ1-5	NA	CASSQDTGSDQPQHF	TGCGCCAGCAGCCAAGATACAGGGTCGGATCAGCCCCAGCATTTT
few	TRBV19	TRBJ2-4	TRBD1	CATGDRAKNIQYF	TGTGCCACGGGGGACAGGGCCAAAAACATTCAGTACTTC
few	TRBV5-1	TRBJ1-4	TRBD1	CASSFDRAGEKLFF	TGCGCCAGCAGCTTTGACAGGGCCGGTGAAAAACTGTTTTTT
NA	TRBV2	TRBJ2-3	NA	CASIFEGVTQYF	TGTGCCAGCATATTCGAGGGGGTTACGCAGTATTTT
NA	TRBV20-1	TRBJ2-1	NA	CSAIFANEQFF	TGCAGTGCTATATTCGCTAATGAGCAGTTCTTC
once	TRBV6-5	TRBJ2-4	NA	CATTALAKNIQYF	TGTGCCACGACAGCGCTAGCCAAAAACATTCAGTACTTC
NA	TRBV10-2	TRBJ2-7	NA	CASSDVRHQYF	TGCGCCAGCAGTGATGTGAGGCATCAGTACTTC
many	TRBV10-1	TRBJ2-7	NA	CAIAPGQEQYF	TGCGCCATTGCTCCGGGACAAGAACAGTACTTC
few	TRBV6-5	TRBJ1-5	NA	CASSPGGFGAQPQHF	TGTGCCAGCAGCCCGGGGGGTTTTGGGGCTCAGCCCCAGCATTTT
once	TRBV29-1	TRBJ2-2	NA	CSVADTSTGELFF	TGCAGCGTTGCAGATACGTCAACCGGGGAGCTGTTTTTT